This T cell receptor beta chain stems from a study of T cells in localized non-small cell lung cancer (dated by TCRdb to about 2020). Describing the broader study: The study analyzed T cell repertoires of hundreds of early-stage NSCLC patients, comparing tumors and uninvolved tumor-adjacent lungs. The cohort was made up of around 250 treatment-naive NSCLC patients whose localized lung tumors had been resected. NSCLC patients had a mean age of roughly 66 years, and 120 to 150 were male and 107 female.

For this clone: It has no known antigen specificity. Base qualities were left out, and no much larger clone turns up one base away.

TCR beta CDR3 regions were sequenced from DNA using the immunoSEQ Assay. In the source study's methods: To compute T cell density, TCR beta template counts were normalized to usable DNA, which was estimated by amplifying housekeeping genes. The preseqR package was used to estimate richness by extrapolating to 400,000 templates for PBMC samples and to 120,000 templates for tissue samples. Clonality was taken to be one minus Pielou's evenness. Tissue-enriched TCRs were identified by differential abundance testing using productive amino-acid clonotypes, minimum total count 5 and alpha 0.1. The Jaccard Index and the Morisita Overlap Index were used to measure repertoire overlap between compartments. GLIPH grouped TCR beta CDR3s together with public tetramer-defined viral CDR3s, and a viral motif had to include at least three viral sequences and also show V-gene enrichment. TCRdb provides this immuneACCESS table in a form limited to in-frame rearrangements. Some clones are lacking; in checked studies, under half of them reflect an unresolved V gene, and why the rest are absent is not known. V, J and clone size are those of that table, while D and trimming were read from the DNA. Within this sample are around 140,000 clones, with more than 70% of them counted one time only. The top ten hold around 1.7% of the sample.

At diagnosis, tumor, uninvolved tumor-adjacent lung and peripheral blood were collected and then preserved as a mix of FFPE and fresh-frozen material. For TCR repertoire profiling, blood samples were analyzed in the form of peripheral blood mononuclear cells. The germline V gene gives CDR1 as SGHRS and CDR2 as YFSETQ. Germline trimming amounts to 0 bases on V and 7 bases on J, with 8 as the count of junction bases outside the gene matches. Spanning cysteine to phenylalanine, the CDR3 consists of 15 amino acids. This entry keeps only the CDR3 DNA: 45 bases, framed from base 1. General study outcomes and caveats: Higher blood T cell density associated with longer overall survival, while higher adjacent-lung clonality associated with shorter survival. Uninvolved tumor-adjacent lung showed the highest T cell clonality, higher than tumor, which suggests more focused antigenic responses in the uninvolved tumor-adjacent lung. Since the design was exploratory, TCR variables were selected using unadjusted p-values with no false-discovery rate correction. A median of roughly 60 of the top 100 tumor clones were detected in paired uninvolved adjacent lung, and 28 of these tumor clones were also found among the top 100 clones of the paired uninvolved adjacent lung. Because multi-region sequencing of the tumors was not done, intratumor heterogeneity could not be ruled out.

The rearrangement joined TRBV5-1 to TRBJ1-1, with 8 bases matching TRBD1. The receptor comes from a female donor of 60 years or more with stage I lung adenocarcinoma. The material was peripheral blood, obtained before any cancer treatment. The CDR3 has the sequence CASSLGTGMVGEAFF. The nucleotide sequence reads as follows: TGCGCCAGCAGCTTGGGGACAGGGATGGTTGGTGAAGCTTTCTTT.